This T cell receptor (beta chain) was retrieved from a study of CD8+CD57+ T cells in acquired aplastic anemia. Study in general: Mean yield of DNA from sorted CD4+ and CD8+ cells was around 3 ug.

The sequenced patients had an expansion of CD8+CD57+ cells seen by flow cytometry. Severe acquired aplastic anemia was diagnosed in all patients. TCR beta VDJ and CDR3 were profiled, and genomic DNA was the template. TCRdb re-analysed the reads in MiXCR, keeping a single row per CDR3 protein. The sample holds hundreds of thousands of distinct CDR3 sequences; 82% are singletons and the top ten take 40% to 50%. V shed 5 bases and J shed 7 bases, with 18 bases lying between them. CDR3 length: 15 residues. Germline V lookup: CDR1 SGHAT, CDR2 FQDESV (reference sequence). This chain joins TRBV11-1 and TRBJ2-1, with D possibly TRBD1 on 7 matching bases. The sample consisted of sorted CD4+, CD8+, or CD8+CD57+ T cells (not recorded which) from PBMCs. This receptor was identified in a human donor with aplastic anemia. The CDR3 loop is CASSRDRQAGNEQFF. The CDR3, as DNA: TGTGCCAGCAGCAGGGACAGACAGGCGGGGAATGAGCAGTTCTTC. The whole variable domain, filled in from reference TRBV11-1 and TRBJ2-1, reads EAEVAQSPRYKITEKSQAVAFWCDPISGHATLYWYRQILGQGPELLVQFQDESVVDDSQLPKDRFSAERLKGVDSTLKIQPAELGDSAMYLCASSRDRQAGNEQFFGPGTRLTVL.